This entry lists 27 T cell receptor beta chains sequenced from one sample in a study of CXCR3 chemokines and chemotherapy response in bladder cancer. MiXCR, run by TCRdb on the PCR reads, gives a single entry per CDR3 protein. The sample includes several thousand distinct CDR3 sequences, about 21% of them seen just once. This sample was taken from a patient whose treatment included neoadjuvant chemotherapy. Source of these receptors: a human donor with bladder cancer that did not respond to neoadjuvant chemotherapy.

This clonotype was observed at least ten times. The CDR3 spells CSVVTGFVYNEQFF. The CDR3 DNA is TGCAGCGTCGTTACAGGGTTTGTCTACAATGAGCAGTTCTTC. This rearrangement joins TRBV29-1 to TRBJ2-1; D might be TRBD1 (6 bases). Trimming stripped 6 bases from V and 3 bases from J, with 15 bases between. The CDR3 runs to 14 residues. Germline assignment: CDR1 SQVTM and CDR2 ANQGSEA.

This clonotype was counted a few times. This sequence joins TRBV4-1 and TRBJ1-1; no clear D gene. The CDR3 is 16 residues long. Per germline, CDR1 MGHRA and CDR2 YSYEKL. V was pared by 2 bases and J by 2 bases, with 15 bases between. The CDR3: CASSQPPGRTNTEAFF. The DNA for the CDR3 is TGCGCCAGCAGCCAACCACCCGGACGGACCAACACTGAAGCTTTCTTT.

This clonotype was found many times. The chain couples TRBV20-1 to TRBJ1-1; 8 bases map to TRBD1. Germline V lookup: CDR1 DFQATT, CDR2 SNEGSKA (reference sequence). J was trimmed by 1 base and V by 4 bases; bases with no gene match: 5. The CDR3 loop spans 14 amino acids. Here the CDR3 reads CSATRGQGNTEAFF. DNA of the CDR3: TGCAGTGCTACTCGTGGACAGGGGAACACTGAAGCTTTCTTT.

This clonotype was recorded at least ten times. The chain is built from TRBV12-3 or TRBV12-4 and TRBJ1-1; unclear D gene. Trimming pared 8 bases from V and 4 bases from J, leaving 17 bases between. The CDR3 totals 14 residues. The CDR3 sequence is CASGKSTRSTEAFF. The CDR3 DNA is TGTGCCAGCGGGAAATCAACTAGGAGCACTGAAGCTTTCTTT.

Many counts were recorded for this clonotype. The chain carries TRBV18 and TRBJ2-5; 13 bases agree with TRBD2. V was clipped by 3 bases and J by 5 bases; unmatched bases: 6. Germline assignment: CDR1 KGHSH and CDR2 LQKENI. The CDR3 has 16 residues. In DNA form, the CDR3 reads TGTGCCAGCTCACCGACCACTAGCGGGGGGGCGGAGACCCAGTACTTC. Translating it yields CASSPTTSGGAETQYF.

This clonotype was recorded many times. The chain uses TRBV11-1 and TRBJ2-2; either TRBD1 or TRBD2 may fit D (5 bases each). Between the trimmed V and J ends, which lost 3 bases and 4 bases, there was a span of 12 bases. CDR1 is SGHAT, CDR2 FQDESV, per germline (reference sequence). The CDR3 loop spans 15 amino acids. CDR3 DNA sequence: TGTGCCAGCAGCTTCTCCGGGACCCGCACCGGGGAGCTGTTTTTT. It translates to CASSFSGTRTGELFF.

This clonotype was recorded many times. The J gene is TRBJ2-5, the V gene TRBV11-2, with D uncertain. The CDR3 runs 14 residues. Germline CDR1 reads SGHAT; CDR2 reads FQNNGV. V was pared by 2 bases and J by 5 bases, with 12 bases between. The CDR3 is CASSLIGLGETQYF. In DNA form, the CDR3 reads TGTGCCAGCAGCTTAATAGGGCTGGGGGAGACCCAGTACTTC.

Relative to its sample, this clonotype is medium-sized. CDR3 amino acids: CASSSQVVDGYTF. DNA for the CDR3: TGTGCCAGCAGTTCCCAAGTGGTGGATGGCTACACCTTC. This chain connects TRBV7-2 to TRBJ1-2; D gene unclear. V was cut by 6 bases and J by 6 bases, with 14 bases left in between. The CDR3 runs 13 residues. Germline V gene sequence: CDR1 SGHTA, CDR2 FQGNSA.

This clonotype was found once. A far larger clone is off by one base, so a read error is likely. This sequence joins TRBV6-5 and TRBJ2-7; D is unclear. The better agreement between TRBJ1-2 and the DNA end casts doubt on the J call. Germline V gene lookup returns CDR1 MNHEY and CDR2 SVGAGI. The CDR3 covers 12 residues. The CDR3 DNA follows: TGTGCCAGCAGTTACGGGAGCTATAGCTACACCTTC. Its protein product is CASSYGSYSYTF.

This chain links TRBV7-2 with TRBJ2-5; 7 bases are a match to TRBD2. The CDR3 loop spans 13 amino acids. J was trimmed by 4 bases and V by 2 bases; bases with no gene match: 1. Per the germline V gene, CDR1 is SGHTA and CDR2 is FQGNSA. This CDR3 reads CASSLREGETQYF. DNA of the CDR3: TGTGCCAGCAGCTTAAGGGAGGGAGAGACCCAGTACTTC.

This clonotype showed up many times. This chain joins TRBV12-3 or TRBV12-4 and TRBJ2-7, with D possibly TRBD1 on 5 matching bases. The CDR3 has 14 amino acids. Trimming left V 4 bases short and J 5 bases short, with 15 bases between. The CDR3 spells CASSSTGPGNEQYF. In DNA form, the CDR3 reads TGTGCCAGCAGTTCAACAGGACCAGGCAACGAGCAGTACTTC.

This clonotype was detected many times. The chain couples TRBV20-1 to TRBJ2-5, with TRBD2 identical over 7 bases. This CDR3 spans 12 amino acids. Germline-derived CDR1 and CDR2 are DFQATT and SNEGSKA (reference sequence). J was trimmed by 9 bases and V by 2 bases; bases with no gene match: 6. This CDR3 reads CSARWSGDAQYF. CDR3 DNA: TGCAGTGCTAGATGGAGCGGGGACGCCCAGTACTTC.

V gene TRBV2 combines with J gene TRBJ1-4, with D perhaps TRBD1 (6 bases). The V gene's germline CDR1 is SNHLY and CDR2 FYNNEI. The CDR3 length is 14 residues. V was trimmed by 6 bases and J by 8 bases, leaving 16 bases between them. CDR3 coding DNA: TGTGCCAGCAGCCGACGGGGGCGGGAAGAAAAACTGTTTTTT. It yields the protein CASSRRGREEKLFF.

This clonotype was detected ten times or more. CDR3 in amino acids: CSASNTATNEQYF. The CDR3 DNA is TGCAGTGCTAGCAACACGGCGACAAACGAGCAGTACTTC. The V call is TRBV20-1, the J call TRBJ2-7; no clear D. V dropped 3 bases and J dropped 5 bases, with 14 bases sitting between them. Germline V gene lookup returns CDR1 DFQATT and CDR2 SNEGSKA (reference sequence). The CDR3 is 13 amino acids.

Points on this clonotype: This likely traces to a read error, being one base from a far larger clone. The chain links TRBV10-3 to TRBJ2-5, with D perhaps matching TRBD2 (6 bases). Germline V gene data show CDR1 as ENHRY and CDR2 as SYGVKD. The CDR3 covers 12 residues. CDR3 sequence reads: CVSTAGGETQYF. The CDR3 coding sequence is TGTGTCAGCACGGCAGGAGGGGAGACCCAGTACTTC.

As regards this clonotype: A far bigger clonotype differs at one base, so this is likely a read error. The J gene is TRBJ2-6, the V gene TRBV10-3; D is ambiguous. V lost 3 bases and J 5 bases, leaving 8 bases between the germline ends. There are 14 residues in the CDR3. CDR1 is ENHRY and CDR2 is SYGVKD in the germline V gene. The CDR3: CAISESWRANVLTF. In DNA, the CDR3 is TGTGCCATCAGTGAATCTTGGCGGGCCAACGTCCTGACTTTC.

This clonotype rates as medium-sized (0.01 to 0.1%). V usage is TRBV13 and J usage is TRBJ1-1; unclear D gene. Germline V gene lookup returns CDR1 PRHDT and CDR2 FYEKMQ (reference sequence). The CDR3 length is 16 residues. With 5 bases removed from V and 2 bases from J, the gap between germline ends came to 18 bases. The CDR3 spells CASSLLDPTKNTEAFF. The CDR3 region has the DNA TGTGCCAGCAGCCTTCTCGACCCGACAAAAAACACTGAAGCTTTCTTT.

This clonotype was seen at least ten times. The chain carries TRBV10-3 and TRBJ1-1; no clear D gene. Germline CDR1 and CDR2: ENHRY and SYGVKD. The CDR3 sequence is 13 residues long. Between the trimmed V and J ends, which lost 8 bases and 6 bases, there was a span of 16 bases. CDR3 amino acids: CAIERSEGAEAFF. The CDR3 coding sequence is TGTGCCATCGAGCGGTCCGAGGGCGCTGAAGCTTTCTTT.

This clonotype has ten or more counts. V usage is TRBV9 and J usage is TRBJ2-1; 10 bases agree with TRBD2. The trim removed 4 bases at V and 3 bases at J, leaving 10 bases unmatched. CDR1 and CDR2 from the germline V gene are SGDLS and YYNGEE. CDR3 length: 17 residues. The chain's CDR3 is CASSPRGASGGYNEQFF. Written as DNA, the CDR3 is TGTGCCAGCAGCCCCCGCGGGGCTAGCGGGGGCTACAATGAGCAGTTCTTC.

This clonotype was counted at least ten times. The chain carries TRBV6-2 or TRBV6-3 and TRBJ2-7; 8 bases are shared with TRBD2. The CDR3 totals 14 residues. Germline CDR1 and CDR2: MNHEY and SVGEGT. Losses at the gene ends were 8 bases for V and 0 bases for J; bases not matched to a gene: 6. The CDR3 here is CASAWTSPSYEQYF. DNA of the CDR3: TGTGCCAGCGCTTGGACTAGCCCCTCCTACGAGCAGTACTTC.

V gene TRBV20-1 combines with J gene TRBJ2-5; tentative D call: TRBD2 (5 bases). The CDR3 loop spans 12 amino acids. V lost 7 bases to trimming and J lost 0 bases, with 9 bases between them. Per the germline V gene, CDR1 is DFQATT and CDR2 is SNEGSKA (reference sequence). In nucleotides, the CDR3 is TGCAGTGTCCCCGGGGACCAAGAGACCCAGTACTTC. It specifies CSVPGDQETQYF.

This clonotype was recorded many times. This sequence joins TRBV28 and TRBJ1-3; no definite D call. V lost 3 bases to trimming and J lost 4 bases, with 13 bases between them. Germline lookup yields CDR1 MDHEN and CDR2 SYDVKM. This CDR3 has 15 residues. CDR3 protein: CASSFGGLSGNTIYF. The CDR3 coding sequence is TGTGCCAGCAGTTTCGGAGGGCTCAGCGGAAACACCATATATTTT.

At least ten counts were recorded for this clonotype. The CDR3 is CASTTNKNIQYF. As DNA, the CDR3 is TGTGCCAGCACTACCAACAAAAACATTCAGTACTTC. The V and J genes are TRBV12-3 or TRBV12-4 and TRBJ2-4; D is unclear. The CDR3 sequence is 12 residues long. Trimming stripped 7 bases from V and 3 bases from J, with 7 bases between.

There are many counts of this clonotype. This rearrangement joins TRBV29-1 to TRBJ2-2; 8 bases line up with TRBD1. Germline-derived CDR1 and CDR2 are SQVTM and ANQGSEA. This CDR3 region has 14 residues. V trimming: 4 bases; J trimming: 3 bases; junction bases outside the gene matches: 4. The CDR3 loop reads CSVGTGIYTGELFF. In DNA, the CDR3 is TGCAGCGTTGGGACAGGGATCTACACCGGGGAGCTGTTTTTT.

This clonotype is labeled as medium-sized. V and J are TRBV18 and TRBJ1-1; 7 bases map to TRBD1. The CDR3 runs 13 residues. V gave up 6 bases and J gave up 3 bases; unmatched junction bases: 4. The V gene's germline CDR1 is KGHSH and CDR2 LQKENI. The CDR3 DNA reads as TGTGCCAGCTCGGACAGGCGGGACACTGAAGCTTTCTTT. Encoded protein: CASSDRRDTEAFF.

By share, this clonotype ranks as medium-sized. The genes are TRBV19 and TRBJ1-5; a weak D match, TRBD1 (5 bases). Trimming took off 5 bases at V and 5 bases at J, with 10 bases between the two ends. Germline CDR1 is LNHDA and CDR2 is SQIVND (reference sequence). The CDR3 is 13 residues long. The CDR3 reads CASSEWGDQPQHF. Here the CDR3 DNA reads TGTGCCAGTAGTGAGTGGGGGGATCAGCCCCAGCATTTT.

This clonotype is labeled as medium-sized. The rearrangement links TRBV6-5 to TRBJ1-6; TRBD1 agrees at 7 bases. The CDR3 is made up of 14 amino acids. Germline V lookup: CDR1 MNHEY, CDR2 SVGAGI. After removal of 2 bases from V and 6 bases from J, the junction contained 1 base not matched to a gene. The CDR3 spells CASSYRDSNSPLHF. Here the CDR3 DNA reads TGTGCCAGCAGTTACCGGGACAGTAATTCACCCCTCCACTTT.